These T cell receptor beta chains were read from a single sample in a study of shared clonotypes between healthy human individuals. Profiling relied on immunoSEQ multiplex PCR, and the TCRdb table lists in-frame clones only, not all of them. The sample lists nearly 750,000 clones, approximately 72% occurring once. Sequencing was carried out using memory CD4+ T cells sorted from blood. The receptor set was obtained from a woman in her twenties or thirties in good health. Each CDR3 is given with its conserved first and last residue. Each record gives: clone size, V gene, J gene, D gene, CDR3 protein, CDR3 DNA. A D gene is named only where the DNA matches it firmly. Size is stated for part of the rows, as once, few or many counts, or as a class when the clone is expanded.

abundance: -; v_gene: TRBV6-5; j_gene: TRBJ1-4; d_gene: TRBD1; CDR3aa: CASSPGTANEKLFF; CDR3nt: TGTGCCAGCAGCCCCGGGACAGCTAATGAAAAACTGTTTTTT
abundance: -; v_gene: TRBV6-1; j_gene: TRBJ2-3; d_gene: TRBD1; CDR3aa: CASSLGQGADTQYF; CDR3nt: TGTGCCAGCAGTCTGGGACAGGGGGCGGATACGCAGTATTTT
abundance: -; v_gene: TRBV5-4; j_gene: TRBJ2-2; d_gene: TRBD1; CDR3aa: CASSFGQGNTGELFF; CDR3nt: TGTGCCAGCAGCTTCGGACAGGGAAACACCGGGGAGCTGTTTTTT
abundance: -; v_gene: TRBV29-1; j_gene: TRBJ1-2; d_gene: -; CDR3aa: CSVEAPAARNGYTF; CDR3nt: TGCAGCGTTGAAGCCCCAGCGGCGAGGAATGGCTACACCTTC
abundance: -; v_gene: TRBV28; j_gene: TRBJ1-3; d_gene: -; CDR3aa: CASISKGRGSGNTIYF; CDR3nt: TGTGCCAGCATCTCAAAGGGCCGGGGCTCTGGAAACACCATATATTTT
abundance: once; v_gene: TRBV5-8; j_gene: TRBJ1-4; d_gene: TRBD1; CDR3aa: CASSLLQGTNEKLFF; CDR3nt: TGTGCCAGCAGCCTTCTACAGGGGACTAATGAAAAACTGTTTTTT
abundance: -; v_gene: TRBV30; j_gene: TRBJ1-2; d_gene: -; CDR3aa: CAWSVHQKLYGYTF; CDR3nt: TGTGCCTGGAGTGTACATCAGAAACTCTATGGCTACACCTTC
abundance: -; v_gene: TRBV6-5; j_gene: TRBJ1-1; d_gene: TRBD1; CDR3aa: CASSPIDRDTEAFF; CDR3nt: TGTGCCAGCAGTCCGATAGACAGGGACACTGAAGCTTTCTTT
abundance: few; v_gene: TRBV5-1; j_gene: TRBJ2-3; d_gene: TRBD2; CDR3aa: CASSLLAGGRSSTDTQYF; CDR3nt: TGCGCCAGCAGCTTACTAGCGGGGGGCCGTTCTAGCACAGATACGCAGTATTTT
abundance: -; v_gene: TRBV5-6; j_gene: TRBJ2-3; d_gene: -; CDR3aa: CASSWGDPTDTQYF; CDR3nt: TGTGCCAGCAGCTGGGGGGACCCCACAGATACGCAGTATTTT
abundance: -; v_gene: TRBV5-1; j_gene: TRBJ1-4; d_gene: -; CDR3aa: CASSPQGLNEKLFF; CDR3nt: TGCGCCAGCAGCCCGCAGGGCCTTAATGAAAAACTGTTTTTT
abundance: -; v_gene: TRBV7-3; j_gene: TRBJ2-7; d_gene: -; CDR3aa: CASSIQTSYEQYF; CDR3nt: TGTGCCAGCAGCATCCAAACTAGCTACGAGCAGTACTTC
abundance: -; v_gene: TRBV7-9; j_gene: TRBJ1-4; d_gene: TRBD1; CDR3aa: CASKGQGGEKLFF; CDR3nt: TGTGCCAGCAAGGGACAGGGCGGCGAAAAACTGTTTTTT
abundance: -; v_gene: TRBV10-3; j_gene: TRBJ2-1; d_gene: TRBD1; CDR3aa: CAAAGGDYNEQFF; CDR3nt: TGTGCCGCGGCAGGGGGCGACTACAATGAGCAGTTCTTC
abundance: -; v_gene: TRBV29-1; j_gene: TRBJ2-1; d_gene: -; CDR3aa: CSVDGQPPPFADNEQFF; CDR3nt: TGCAGCGTTGATGGTCAACCCCCTCCTTTTGCCGACAATGAGCAGTTCTTC
abundance: -; v_gene: TRBV21-1; j_gene: TRBJ1-1; d_gene: -; CDR3aa: CASNSVMGRVKTEAFF; CDR3nt: TGTGCCAGCAACTCGGTGATGGGCAGGGTAAAAACTGAAGCTTTCTTT
abundance: few; v_gene: TRBV5-1; j_gene: TRBJ2-7; d_gene: -; CDR3aa: CASSLAGSSYEQYF; CDR3nt: TGCGCCAGCAGCTTGGCCGGCAGCTCCTACGAGCAGTACTTC
abundance: -; v_gene: TRBV7-2; j_gene: TRBJ1-1; d_gene: -; CDR3aa: CASSPRAKNTEAFF; CDR3nt: TGTGCCAGCAGCCCCCGGGCCAAGAACACTGAAGCTTTCTTT
abundance: -; v_gene: TRBV29-1; j_gene: TRBJ2-5; d_gene: -; CDR3aa: CSVGDVRETQYF; CDR3nt: TGCAGCGTTGGCGACGTTCGGGAGACCCAGTACTTC
abundance: -; v_gene: TRBV4-1; j_gene: TRBJ2-7; d_gene: TRBD2; CDR3aa: CASSQVTSDLYEQYF; CDR3nt: TGCGCCAGCAGCCAAGTGACTAGCGACCTATACGAGCAGTACTTC
abundance: -; v_gene: TRBV7-2; j_gene: TRBJ2-7; d_gene: -; CDR3aa: CASSLGGSAGREQYF; CDR3nt: TGTGCCAGCAGCTTAGGCGGCTCCGCAGGAAGGGAGCAGTACTTC
abundance: once; v_gene: TRBV7-3; j_gene: TRBJ2-3; d_gene: -; CDR3aa: CASSLPFADTQYF; CDR3nt: TGTGCCAGCAGCCTCCCTTTCGCAGATACGCAGTATTTT
abundance: -; v_gene: TRBV7-2; j_gene: TRBJ2-1; d_gene: TRBD2; CDR3aa: CASSFGRGPYNEQFF; CDR3nt: TGTGCCAGCAGCTTCGGGAGGGGCCCGTACAATGAGCAGTTCTTC
abundance: -; v_gene: TRBV28; j_gene: TRBJ1-1; d_gene: -; CDR3aa: CASSLGGNTEAFF; CDR3nt: TGTGCCAGCAGCTTAGGAGGGAACACTGAAGCTTTCTTT
abundance: once; v_gene: TRBV28; j_gene: TRBJ2-7; d_gene: -; CDR3aa: CASSSPSGEQYF; CDR3nt: TGTGCCAGCAGTTCCCCTTCGGGGGAGCAGTACTTC
abundance: -; v_gene: TRBV5-6; j_gene: TRBJ1-1; d_gene: -; CDR3aa: CASSLFGASTTEAFF; CDR3nt: TGTGCCAGCAGCTTGTTCGGGGCATCCACCACTGAAGCTTTCTTT
abundance: -; v_gene: TRBV5-1; j_gene: TRBJ2-1; d_gene: TRBD2; CDR3aa: CASSLSSGAYNEQFF; CDR3nt: TGCGCCAGCAGCCTTTCTAGCGGAGCCTACAATGAGCAGTTCTTC
abundance: -; v_gene: TRBV5-4; j_gene: TRBJ2-3; d_gene: TRBD2; CDR3aa: CASSLGLAGGEDTQYF; CDR3nt: TGTGCCAGCAGCTTGGGACTAGCGGGAGGAGAAGATACGCAGTATTTT
abundance: -; v_gene: TRBV27; j_gene: TRBJ2-2; d_gene: -; CDR3aa: CASSTDPELTGELFF; CDR3nt: TGTGCCAGCAGCACAGACCCAGAGCTCACCGGGGAGCTGTTTTTT
abundance: once; v_gene: TRBV19; j_gene: TRBJ2-1; d_gene: TRBD2; CDR3aa: CASSIGTSGRQFF; CDR3nt: TGTGCCAGTAGTATAGGGACTAGCGGGAGACAGTTCTTC
abundance: -; v_gene: TRBV28; j_gene: TRBJ2-7; d_gene: TRBD2; CDR3aa: CASSLAGGLAGSYEQYF; CDR3nt: TGTGCCAGCAGTTTGGCGGGGGGGCTAGCGGGCTCCTACGAGCAGTACTTC
abundance: -; v_gene: TRBV6-5; j_gene: TRBJ1-4; d_gene: TRBD1; CDR3aa: CASRALQGWAEKLFF; CDR3nt: TGTGCCAGCAGAGCGCTACAGGGGTGGGCTGAAAAACTGTTTTTT
abundance: once; v_gene: TRBV28; j_gene: TRBJ1-2; d_gene: -; CDR3aa: CASRTGGYFGYTF; CDR3nt: TGTGCCAGCAGAACGGGCGGGTATTTCGGCTACACCTTC
abundance: once; v_gene: TRBV28; j_gene: TRBJ2-1; d_gene: -; CDR3aa: CASTRSPREQFF; CDR3nt: TGTGCCAGCACTCGGTCCCCGAGGGAACAGTTCTTC
abundance: -; v_gene: TRBV18; j_gene: TRBJ2-3; d_gene: TRBD2; CDR3aa: CASSPLTGTSGTDTQYF; CDR3nt: TGTGCCAGCTCACCTTTAACCGGGACTAGCGGGACAGATACGCAGTATTTT
abundance: few; v_gene: TRBV5-1; j_gene: TRBJ1-1; d_gene: TRBD1; CDR3aa: CASSLQGPRTNTEAFF; CDR3nt: TGCGCCAGCAGCTTACAGGGGCCGCGCACGAACACTGAAGCTTTCTTT
abundance: many; v_gene: TRBV29-1; j_gene: TRBJ1-2; d_gene: -; CDR3aa: CSATSVGPSYGYTF; CDR3nt: TGCAGCGCCACCAGTGTTGGACCGAGCTATGGCTACACCTTC
abundance: -; v_gene: TRBV2; j_gene: TRBJ2-7; d_gene: TRBD2; CDR3aa: CASSPGLAVYEQYF; CDR3nt: TGTGCCAGCTCCCCGGGACTAGCGGTTTACGAGCAGTACTTC
abundance: -; v_gene: TRBV7-8; j_gene: TRBJ2-7; d_gene: TRBD2; CDR3aa: CASSLPRGTSNEQYF; CDR3nt: TGTGCCAGCAGCTTGCCCAGGGGGACTAGCAACGAGCAGTACTTC
abundance: -; v_gene: TRBV5-1; j_gene: TRBJ2-6; d_gene: -; CDR3aa: CASSWSPGSGANVLTF; CDR3nt: TGCGCCAGCAGCTGGTCCCCAGGCTCTGGGGCCAACGTCCTGACTTTC
abundance: -; v_gene: TRBV12-5; j_gene: TRBJ2-2; d_gene: -; CDR3aa: CASGLGNTGELFF; CDR3nt: TGTGCTAGTGGTTTGGGGAACACCGGGGAGCTGTTTTTT
abundance: -; v_gene: TRBV10-3; j_gene: TRBJ1-1; d_gene: -; CDR3aa: CAISEGSDTEAFF; CDR3nt: TGTGCCATCAGTGAGGGCAGTGACACTGAAGCTTTCTTT
abundance: few; v_gene: TRBV18; j_gene: TRBJ1-3; d_gene: TRBD1; CDR3aa: CASSGQDLRSGNTIYF; CDR3nt: TGTGCCAGCTCCGGACAGGACCTTCGCTCTGGAAACACCATATATTTT
abundance: once; v_gene: TRBV30; j_gene: TRBJ1-2; d_gene: -; CDR3aa: CAWRTGPQLGHYGYTF; CDR3nt: TGTGCCTGGAGGACAGGCCCACAACTCGGCCACTATGGCTACACCTTC
abundance: -; v_gene: TRBV28; j_gene: TRBJ1-5; d_gene: -; CDR3aa: CASSLGWGEHQPQHF; CDR3nt: TGTGCCAGCAGTTTGGGCTGGGGCGAGCATCAGCCCCAGCATTTT
abundance: -; v_gene: TRBV28; j_gene: TRBJ2-7; d_gene: TRBD2; CDR3aa: CASSLAGVSYEQYF; CDR3nt: TGTGCCAGCAGTTTAGCGGGAGTCAGCTACGAGCAGTACTTC
abundance: -; v_gene: TRBV7-9; j_gene: TRBJ1-1; d_gene: -; CDR3aa: CASSSMTVMNTEAFF; CDR3nt: TGTGCCAGCAGCTCGATGACAGTGATGAACACTGAAGCTTTCTTT
abundance: once; v_gene: TRBV6-1; j_gene: TRBJ1-1; d_gene: -; CDR3aa: CASSEAQNTEAFF; CDR3nt: TGTGCCAGCAGTGAAGCCCAGAACACTGAAGCTTTCTTT
abundance: -; v_gene: TRBV2; j_gene: TRBJ2-5; d_gene: -; CDR3aa: CASRGGPNGTQVWETQYF; CDR3nt: TGTGCCAGCAGGGGGGGGCCAAACGGGACACAGGTTTGGGAGACCCAGTACTTC
abundance: -; v_gene: TRBV28; j_gene: TRBJ2-7; d_gene: TRBD2; CDR3aa: CATKGTSGVPHEQYF; CDR3nt: TGTGCCACCAAAGGGACTAGCGGGGTTCCCCACGAGCAGTACTTC
abundance: -; v_gene: TRBV21-1; j_gene: TRBJ2-7; d_gene: -; CDR3aa: CASSPRQGRPSYEQYF; CDR3nt: TGTGCCAGCAGCCCTCGACAGGGGCGACCCTCCTACGAGCAGTACTTC
abundance: -; v_gene: TRBV10-1; j_gene: TRBJ1-5; d_gene: TRBD1; CDR3aa: CASVHTGTGVRQPQHF; CDR3nt: TGCGCCAGCGTGCATACCGGGACAGGGGTAAGACAGCCCCAGCATTTT
abundance: -; v_gene: TRBV28; j_gene: TRBJ1-5; d_gene: TRBD1; CDR3aa: CASSLPQGAQPQHF; CDR3nt: TGTGCCAGCAGTTTACCCCAGGGGGCTCAGCCCCAGCATTTT
abundance: few; v_gene: TRBV9; j_gene: TRBJ2-1; d_gene: -; CDR3aa: CASKFGRHNEQFF; CDR3nt: TGTGCCAGCAAGTTCGGGCGGCACAATGAGCAGTTCTTC
abundance: -; v_gene: TRBV6-1; j_gene: TRBJ2-5; d_gene: -; CDR3aa: CASSPRVGGETQYF; CDR3nt: TGTGCCAGCAGTCCCAGGGTAGGAGGAGAGACCCAGTACTTC
abundance: once; v_gene: TRBV2; j_gene: TRBJ2-2; d_gene: -; CDR3aa: CASSEAARGVTGELFF; CDR3nt: TGTGCCAGCAGTGAAGCGGCGAGGGGTGTAACCGGGGAGCTGTTTTTT
abundance: -; v_gene: TRBV6-1; j_gene: TRBJ2-7; d_gene: -; CDR3aa: CASSRLRNYEQYF; CDR3nt: TGTGCCAGCTCTAGGCTAAGGAATTACGAGCAGTACTTC
abundance: -; v_gene: TRBV5-1; j_gene: TRBJ2-5; d_gene: -; CDR3aa: CASSLATALLQETQYF; CDR3nt: TGCGCCAGCAGCTTGGCGACAGCGCTCCTCCAAGAGACCCAGTACTTC
abundance: many; v_gene: TRBV7-9; j_gene: TRBJ1-2; d_gene: -; CDR3aa: CASSPGPQGYTF; CDR3nt: TGTGCCAGCAGCCCCGGGCCACAAGGCTACACCTTC